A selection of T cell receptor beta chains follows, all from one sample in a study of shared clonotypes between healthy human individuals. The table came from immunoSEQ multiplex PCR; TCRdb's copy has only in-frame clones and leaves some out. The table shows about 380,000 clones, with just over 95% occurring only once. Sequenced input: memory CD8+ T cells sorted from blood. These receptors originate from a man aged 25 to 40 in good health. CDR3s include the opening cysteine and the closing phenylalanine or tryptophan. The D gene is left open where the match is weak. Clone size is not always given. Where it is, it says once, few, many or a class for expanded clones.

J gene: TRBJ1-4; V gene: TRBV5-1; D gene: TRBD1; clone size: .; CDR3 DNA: TGCGCCAGCAGCTTACTACAGGGGGCTAATGAAAAACTGTTTTTT; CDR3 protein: CASSLLQGANEKLFF
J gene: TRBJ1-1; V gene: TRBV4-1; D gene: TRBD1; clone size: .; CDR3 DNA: TGCGCCAGCAGCCAAGGACAGGGGGCTGATACTGAAGCTTTCTTT; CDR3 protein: CASSQGQGADTEAFF
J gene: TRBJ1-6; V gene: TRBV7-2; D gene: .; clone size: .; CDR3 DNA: TGTGCCAGCAGCCCAGAGCGGGGTAACAAGGGATATTCACCCCTCCACTTT; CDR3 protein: CASSPERGNKGYSPLHF
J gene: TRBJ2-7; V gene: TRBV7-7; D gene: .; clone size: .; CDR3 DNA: TGTGCTAGCAGCTTTCGAGCGGACTACGAGCAGTACTTC; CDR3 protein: CASSFRADYEQYF
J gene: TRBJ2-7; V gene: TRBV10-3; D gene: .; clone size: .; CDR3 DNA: TGTGCCATCAGTGACCGAGGGGCATACGAGCAGTACTTC; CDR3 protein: CAISDRGAYEQYF
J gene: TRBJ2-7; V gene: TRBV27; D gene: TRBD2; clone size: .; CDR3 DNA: TGTGCCAGCAGTTCTAGCGGGATGCCCTCCTACGAGCAGTACTTC; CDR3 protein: CASSSSGMPSYEQYF
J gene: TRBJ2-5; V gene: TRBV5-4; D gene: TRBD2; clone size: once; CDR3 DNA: TGTGCCAGCAGCTTGCCTAGCGGGAGGACCGGGGAGACCCAGTACTTC; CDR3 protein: CASSLPSGRTGETQYF
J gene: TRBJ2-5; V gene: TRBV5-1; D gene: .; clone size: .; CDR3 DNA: TGCGCCAGCAGACGGACGGATCCAGCGGAGACCCAGTACTTC; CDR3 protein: CASRRTDPAETQYF
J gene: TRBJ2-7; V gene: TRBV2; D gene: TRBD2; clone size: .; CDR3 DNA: TGTGCCAGCAGTGGGGGACTAGCGGGACTCCACTACGAGCAGTACTTC; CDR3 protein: CASSGGLAGLHYEQYF
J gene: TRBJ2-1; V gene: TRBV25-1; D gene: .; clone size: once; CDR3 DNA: TGTGCCAGCAGTGAATTACCTCCGGTTGATGAGCAGTTCTTC; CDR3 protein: CASSELPPVDEQFF
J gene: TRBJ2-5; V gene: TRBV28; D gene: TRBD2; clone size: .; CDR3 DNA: TGTGCCAGCAGTCAGACTAGCAGATCGCAAGAGACCCAGTACTTC; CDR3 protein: CASSQTSRSQETQYF
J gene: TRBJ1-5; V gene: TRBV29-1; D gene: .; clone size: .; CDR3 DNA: TGCAGCGTTGAGTGGGATAGCAATCAGCCCCAGCATTTT; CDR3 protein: CSVEWDSNQPQHF
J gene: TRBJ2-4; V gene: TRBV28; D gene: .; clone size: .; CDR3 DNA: TGTGCCGGTCAGGCCGGGACGGAAAACATTCAGTACTTC; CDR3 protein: CAGQAGTENIQYF
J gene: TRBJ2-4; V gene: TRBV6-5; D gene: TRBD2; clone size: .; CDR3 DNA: TGTGCCAGCAGTTCGCCGACTAGCGGGAGAACGGACATTCAGTACTTC; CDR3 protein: CASSSPTSGRTDIQYF
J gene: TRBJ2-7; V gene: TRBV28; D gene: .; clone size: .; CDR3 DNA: TGTGCCAGCAGGGGGGACAATTACTACGAGCAGTACTTC; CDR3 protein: CASRGDNYYEQYF
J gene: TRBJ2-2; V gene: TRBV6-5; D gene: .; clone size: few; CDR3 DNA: TGTGCCAGCAGTTACTCAACCGGGGAGCTGTTTTTT; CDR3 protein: CASSYSTGELFF
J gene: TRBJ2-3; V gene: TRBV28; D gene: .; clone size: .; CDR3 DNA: TGTGCCAGCAGGAAGAACGCAGATACGCAGTATTTT; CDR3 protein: CASRKNADTQYF
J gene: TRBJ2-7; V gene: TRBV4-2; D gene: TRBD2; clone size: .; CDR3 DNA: TGTGCCAGCAGCCAGACCGGGACTAAACCCTACGAGCAGTACTTC; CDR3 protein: CASSQTGTKPYEQYF
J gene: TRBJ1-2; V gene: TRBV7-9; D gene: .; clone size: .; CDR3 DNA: TGTGCCAGCAGCTTGGTCGACGGGCGAGGCTACACCTTC; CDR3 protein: CASSLVDGRGYTF
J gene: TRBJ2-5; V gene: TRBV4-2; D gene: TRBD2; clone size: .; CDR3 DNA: TGTGCCAGCAGCCTTATGGGGCCGAGCGGGAGGTCAGAGACCCAGTACTTC; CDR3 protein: CASSLMGPSGRSETQYF
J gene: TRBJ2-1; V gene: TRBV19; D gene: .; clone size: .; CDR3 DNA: TGTGCCAGTCCTCAACTGAGTGAGCAGTTCTTC; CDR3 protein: CASPQLSEQFF
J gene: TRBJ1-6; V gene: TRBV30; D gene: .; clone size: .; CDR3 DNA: TGTGCCTGGAGTGAACCCTGTAATTCACCCCTCCACTTT; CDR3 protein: CAWSEPCNSPLHF
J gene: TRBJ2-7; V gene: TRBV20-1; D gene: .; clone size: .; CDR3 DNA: TGCAGTGCTCCTTACTACGAGCAGTACTTC; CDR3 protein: CSAPYYEQYF
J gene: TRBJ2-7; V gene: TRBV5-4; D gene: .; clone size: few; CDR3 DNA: TGTGCCAGCAGGGACGTAGGGGCCTACGAGCAGTACTTC; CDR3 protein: CASRDVGAYEQYF
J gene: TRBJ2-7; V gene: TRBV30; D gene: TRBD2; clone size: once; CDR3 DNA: TGTGCCTGGTCGACTAGCGCCCCCTACGAGCAGTACTTC; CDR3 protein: CAWSTSAPYEQYF
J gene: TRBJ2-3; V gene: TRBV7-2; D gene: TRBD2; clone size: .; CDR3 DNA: TGTGCCAGCAGCACAAAACGGACTAGCGGGAGAGATACGCAGTATTTT; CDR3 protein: CASSTKRTSGRDTQYF
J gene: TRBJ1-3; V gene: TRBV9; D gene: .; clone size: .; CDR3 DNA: TGTGCCAGCAGCCGAGAGCCTGGAAACACCATATATTTT; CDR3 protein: CASSREPGNTIYF
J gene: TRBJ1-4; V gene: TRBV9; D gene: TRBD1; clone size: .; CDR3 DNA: TGTGCCAGCAGCGTAGGGGCCAGGGGGAATGAAAAACTGTTTTTT; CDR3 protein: CASSVGARGNEKLFF
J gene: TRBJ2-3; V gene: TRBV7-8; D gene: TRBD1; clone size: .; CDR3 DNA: TGTGCCAGCAGCTTAGTAATCGACAGGGCAGGGGATACGCAGTATTTT; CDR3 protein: CASSLVIDRAGDTQYF
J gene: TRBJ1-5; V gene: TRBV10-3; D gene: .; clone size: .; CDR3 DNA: TGTGCCATCAGTGAAGGGGCAGTCCGACAGCCCCAGCATTTT; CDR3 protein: CAISEGAVRQPQHF
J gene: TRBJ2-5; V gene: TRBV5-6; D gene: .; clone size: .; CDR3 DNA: TGTGCCAGCAGCTTACAGGGAGAGACCCAGTACTTC; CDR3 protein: CASSLQGETQYF
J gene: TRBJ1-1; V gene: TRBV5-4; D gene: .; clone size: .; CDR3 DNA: TGTGCCAGCAGCTTTGGACTCGAAACTTTCTTT; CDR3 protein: CASSFGLETFF
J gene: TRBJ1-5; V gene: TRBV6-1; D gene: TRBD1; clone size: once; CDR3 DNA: TGTGCCAGCCGACAGGGAGGCAATCAGCCCCAGCATTTT; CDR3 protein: CASRQGGNQPQHF
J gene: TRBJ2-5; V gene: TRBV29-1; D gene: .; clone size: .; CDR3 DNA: TGCAGCGTAAGGACCCAAGAGACCCAGTACTTC; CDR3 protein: CSVRTQETQYF
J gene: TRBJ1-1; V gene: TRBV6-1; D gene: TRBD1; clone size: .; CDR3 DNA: TGTGCCAGCAGTGGTAGACAGGGGAGAACTGAAGCTTTCTTT; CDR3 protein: CASSGRQGRTEAFF
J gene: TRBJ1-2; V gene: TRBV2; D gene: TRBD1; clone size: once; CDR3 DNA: TGTGCCAGCAGCCCCACCGGGACAGGGTCGAGGGGTTACACCTTC; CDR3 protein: CASSPTGTGSRGYTF
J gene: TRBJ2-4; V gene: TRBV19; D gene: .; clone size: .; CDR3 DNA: TGTGCCAGTAGTATTGGGCGTGGAAACATTCAGTACTTC; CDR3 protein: CASSIGRGNIQYF
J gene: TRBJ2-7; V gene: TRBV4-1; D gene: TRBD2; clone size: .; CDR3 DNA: TGCGCCAGCAGCCAATATAATAGCGGGAGGCGGTCCTACGAGCAGTACTTC; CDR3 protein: CASSQYNSGRRSYEQYF
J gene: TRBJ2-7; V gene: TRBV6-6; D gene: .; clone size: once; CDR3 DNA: TGTGCCAGCAGTTACTCGCTAGGATATAGGTACGAGCAGTACTTC; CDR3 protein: CASSYSLGYRYEQYF
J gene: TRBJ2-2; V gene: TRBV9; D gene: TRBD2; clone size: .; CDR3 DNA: TGTGCCAGCAGCGGGACTAGCGGGAGTGCCACCGGGGAGCTGTTTTTT; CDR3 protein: CASSGTSGSATGELFF
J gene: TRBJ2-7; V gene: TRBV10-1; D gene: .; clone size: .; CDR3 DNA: TGCGCCAGCAGTGAGGGACAAACCTACGAGCAGTACTTC; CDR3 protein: CASSEGQTYEQYF